This T cell receptor (beta chain) was recorded in a study of shared clonotypes between healthy human individuals. Findings and caveats of the study: The sole specimen, blood, was sampled, and tissue repertoires likely differ.

This clone was counted a single time. Its antigen is still unknown. The CDR3 length is 15 residues. CDR1 and CDR2 from the germline V gene are MNHEY and SMNVEV (reference sequence). V was clipped by 3 bases and J by 5 bases, with 14 bases between them. Everyone who donated was a Caucasian adult who lived in Nashville, Tennessee. TCRdb's table, derived via immunoSEQ multiplex PCR, lists solely in-frame clones and lacks some. The table shows under 650,000 clones, with 90% to 97% occurring only once. Material: naive CD4+ T cells sorted from blood. Indicated subset: CD45RA+ positively selected. The sequence derives from a woman aged 30 to 39 in good health. This sequence joins TRBV27 and TRBJ2-1; D might be TRBD1 or TRBD2, each matching 5 bases. The DNA of the CDR3 is TGTGCCAGCAGTTTGTGGGGACCAGGAGACAATGAGCAGTTCTTC. It is translated as CASSLWGPGDNEQFF.